These 26 T cell receptor beta chains were all obtained from the same sample, sequenced in a study of cytomegalovirus exposure and HLA in healthy donors. The study ran its PCR with 60 Vbeta and 13 Jbeta primers. Clones were sequenced by immunoSEQ multiplex PCR, and TCRdb holds only the in-frame ones, with some missing. The sample holds 83,000 or so clones, roughly 77% seen once. Sequencing was carried out using PBMCs. These receptors came from a woman aged 40 to 50 in good health and CMV-seropositive.

This clone was detected a few times. The CDR3 DNA is TGTGCCAGCAGTTTGACCCTCGGCGGGAGGGCCGGGGAGCAGTACTTC. It codes for CASSLTLGGRAGEQYF. V and J are TRBV27 and TRBJ2-7, with TRBD2 identical over 9 bases. V lost 3 bases to trimming and J lost 7 bases; unmatched junction nucleotides: 13. This CDR3 region has 16 residues. Germline loops: CDR1 MNHEY, CDR2 SMNVEV (reference sequence).

The chain is built from TRBV5-4 and TRBJ2-7; D is undetermined. Germline CDR1 and CDR2: SGHNT and YYREEE (reference sequence). V lost 3 bases to trimming and J lost 0 bases, with 10 bases between them. The CDR3 totals 14 residues. Written as DNA, the CDR3 is TGTGCCAGCAGCTCGCCCGGGTCCTCCTACGAGCAGTACTTC. This sequence encodes CASSSPGSSYEQYF.

This sequence joins TRBV28 and TRBJ1-3, with 8 bases that match TRBD1. V lost 6 bases to trimming and J lost 0 bases; unmatched junction nucleotides: 7. CDR3 size: 16 residues. CDR1 is MDHEN, CDR2 SYDVKM, per germline. The chain's CDR3 is CASRATGESSGNTIYF. The CDR3 nucleotides are TGTGCCAGCAGAGCGACAGGGGAGAGCTCTGGAAACACCATATATTTT.

The chain recombines TRBV11-2 with TRBJ1-1; the D is unclear. Germline V gene data show CDR1 as SGHAT and CDR2 as FQNNGV. V gave up 5 bases and J gave up 0 bases, with 10 bases separating them. This CDR3 is 14 amino acids long. Written as DNA, the CDR3 is TGTGCCAGCAGCATTTCCGACTTGAACACTGAAGCTTTCTTT. Its translation: CASSISDLNTEAFF.

In its sample, this clone was seen once. The CDR3, as DNA: TGTGCCAGTAAAAAAGGGGCAGGGGCCTACAATGAGCAGTTCTTC. It translates to CASKKGAGAYNEQFF. The J gene is TRBJ2-1, the V gene TRBV19, with a possible D match to TRBD1 (6 bases). Trimming left V 7 bases short and J 2 bases short, with 15 bases between. The length of the CDR3 is 15 residues. The germline V gene has CDR1 LNHDA and CDR2 SQIVND (reference sequence).

The CDR3 protein is CASSLAGGGGDTQYF. The CDR3 coding sequence is TGCGCCAGCAGCTTGGCCGGGGGGGGCGGAGATACGCAGTATTTT. The chain has TRBV5-1 and TRBJ2-3; 8 bases are shared with TRBD2. Germline-derived CDR1 and CDR2 are SGHRS and YFSETQ. This CDR3 has 15 residues. With 0 bases clipped from V and 5 bases from J, the junction kept 5 bases outside the gene matches.

V usage is TRBV30 and J usage is TRBJ2-3, with TRBD2 identical over 11 bases. The CDR3 contains 17 residues. The trim removed 0 bases at V and 5 bases at J, leaving 10 bases unmatched. Germline CDR1 is GTSNPN and CDR2 is SVGIG (reference sequence). CDR3 in amino acids: CAWSVQRTSGSGDTQYF. DNA of the CDR3: TGTGCCTGGAGTGTACAGCGAACTAGCGGGAGTGGAGATACGCAGTATTTT. Supplemented by reference TRBV30 and TRBJ2-3, the full variable domain reads SQTIHQWPATLVQPVGSPLSLECTVEGTSNPNLYWYRQAAGRGLQLLFYSVGIGQISSEVPQNLSASRPQDRQFILSSKKLLLSDSGFYLCAWSVQRTSGSGDTQYFGPGTRLTVL.

This clone was seen a few times. The rearrangement links TRBV29-1 to TRBJ2-4; D gene ambiguous. The length of the CDR3 is 12 residues. The germline gives CDR1 SQVTM, CDR2 ANQGSEA. With 2 bases removed from V and 4 bases from J, the gap between germline ends came to 6 bases. Here the CDR3 DNA reads TGCAGCGTTGAAAGAGAAAAAAACATTCAGTACTTC. Protein sequence: CSVEREKNIQYF.

This clone was detected only once. The genes are TRBV21-1 and TRBJ2-3; TRBD2 was called by the table and not checked on the DNA. TRBV21-1 is marked as a pseudogene. The CDR3 runs to 18 residues. DNA for the CDR3: TGTGCCAGCAGCACCCGGGAGGGACTAGCGGGATATCGAGATACGCAGTATTTT. Protein: CASSTREGLAGYRDTQYF.

The chain employs TRBV19 and TRBJ1-5, with D possibly TRBD1 on 5 matching bases. The V and J ends lost 5 bases and 4 bases respectively, with 12 bases between them. Germline V gene sequence: CDR1 LNHDA, CDR2 SQIVND (reference sequence). The CDR3 covers 14 residues. The CDR3 region is CASSGQGDNQPQHF. CDR3 nucleotides: TGTGCCAGTAGTGGGCAAGGGGATAATCAGCCCCAGCATTTT. Drawing the rest from reference TRBV19 and TRBJ1-5, the complete variable domain is DGGITQSPKYLFRKEGQNVTLSCEQNLNHDAMYWYRQDPGQGLRLIYYSQIVNDFQKGDIAEGYSVSREKKESFPLTVTSAQKNPTAFYLCASSGQGDNQPQHFGDGTRLSIL.

The chain uses TRBV7-6 and TRBJ2-1; D is perhaps TRBD1 (7 bases). Trimming left V 7 bases short and J 5 bases short, with 15 bases between. This CDR3 is built from 14 residues. Germline loops: CDR1 SGHVS, CDR2 FNYEAQ. CDR3 in amino acids: CASNPGGIHNEQFF. The DNA of the CDR3 is TGTGCCAGCAACCCAGGGGGGATCCACAATGAGCAGTTCTTC.

V is TRBV13 and J is TRBJ1-2, with a possible D match to TRBD1 (5 bases). V was pared by 6 bases and J by 6 bases, with 14 bases between. Germline lookup yields CDR1 PRHDT and CDR2 FYEKMQ (reference sequence). This CDR3 is built from 13 residues. CDR3 nucleotides: TGTGCCAGCAGGGACGAGGAGGGGAATGGCTACACCTTC. Protein product: CASRDEEGNGYTF.

The V call is TRBV7-3, the J call TRBJ2-7; 7 bases line up with TRBD2. The CDR3 length is 15 residues. CDR1 is SGHTA and CDR2 is FQGTGA in the germline V gene. J gave up 2 bases and V 0 bases, and 4 bases lay outside the gene matches. Here the CDR3 reads CASSLTGGDAYEQYF. CDR3 in DNA: TGTGCCAGCAGCTTAACTGGGGGGGATGCCTACGAGCAGTACTTC.

The chain couples TRBV15 to TRBJ2-1; D uncertain. This CDR3 has 11 residues. The germline V gene has CDR1 LNHNV and CDR2 YYDKDF (reference sequence). V dropped 1 base and J dropped 8 bases, with 3 bases sitting between them. This CDR3 is CATSRVDEQFF. Here the CDR3 DNA reads TGTGCCACCAGCAGAGTCGATGAGCAGTTCTTC. Variable domain in full (rest from reference TRBV15 and TRBJ2-1): DAMVIQNPRYQVTQFGKPVTLSCSQTLNHNVMYWYQQKSSQAPKLLFHYYDKDFNNEADTPDNFQSRRPNTSFCFLDIRSPGLGDTAMYLCATSRVDEQFFGPGTRLTVL.

The chain uses TRBV30 and TRBJ1-1, with a possible D match to TRBD1 (6 bases). V was clipped by 1 base and J by 4 bases, with 10 bases between them. The CDR3 has 13 residues. The germline CDR1 and CDR2 sequences are GTSNPN and SVGIG (reference sequence). The CDR3 DNA reads as TGTGCCTGGAGTGGCAGGGGTGGCACTGAAGCTTTCTTT. It translates to CAWSGRGGTEAFF.

The chain couples TRBV30 to TRBJ1-1; 8 bases match TRBD1. The ends lost 4 bases at V and 6 bases at J; junction bases unmatched: 10. The CDR3 totals 14 residues. In germline, CDR1 is GTSNPN, CDR2 SVGIG (reference sequence). CDR3 coding DNA: TGTGCCTGGATAGGGGGACAGGCCCCTGCTGAAGCTTTCTTT. Translated: CAWIGGQAPAEAFF.

The chain couples TRBV19 to TRBJ2-7; 13 bases are a match to TRBD2. The CDR3 is 16 residues long. Looked up from germline, CDR1 is LNHDA and CDR2 is SQIVND (reference sequence). The J segment lost 5 bases and the V segment lost 4 bases, leaving 8 bases of the junction unmatched. CDR3 nucleotides: TGTGCCAGTAGTACTGGGCGACTAGCGGGAGGCCACGAGCAGTACTTC. This gives the protein CASSTGRLAGGHEQYF.

The rearrangement uses TRBV7-3 and TRBJ2-7; 10 nucleotides match TRBD1. Germline V lookup: CDR1 SGHTA, CDR2 FQGTGA. The CDR3 has 15 residues. The ends lost 1 base at V and 5 bases at J; junction bases unmatched: 5. For the CDR3, the DNA is TGTGCCAGCAGCTTAAGGGGCGGACAGGGGGACGAGCAGTACTTC. It encodes CASSLRGGQGDEQYF.

This clone was recorded only once. V gene TRBV7-2 combines with J gene TRBJ2-5, with 7 bases identical to TRBD2. Germline V CDR1 and CDR2: SGHTA, FQGNSA. V was clipped by 5 bases and J by 11 bases; unmatched bases: 11. This CDR3 region has 13 residues. CDR3: CASSRDYSLGQYF. CDR3 sequence (DNA): TGTGCCAGCAGCCGGGACTACAGTTTGGGGCAGTACTTC. Full variable domain (rest looked up from reference TRBV7-2 and TRBJ2-5): GAGVSQSPSNKVTEKGKDVELRCDPISGHTALYWYRQSLGQGLEFLIYFQGNSAPDKSGLPSDRFSAERTGGSVSTLTIQRTQQEDSAVYLCASSRDYSLGQYFGPGTRLLVL.

The chain recombines TRBV6-1 with TRBJ2-7, with D possibly TRBD2 on 6 matching bases. Germline values: CDR1 MNHNS, CDR2 SASEGT. The CDR3 extends over 14 amino acids. V gave up 7 bases and J gave up 2 bases, with 15 bases separating them. The CDR3 region is CASTYRDWTYEQYF. As DNA, the CDR3 is TGTGCCAGCACTTACCGGGACTGGACCTACGAGCAGTACTTC.

The chain employs TRBV6-6 and TRBJ1-2; D remains ambiguous. The V and J ends lost 4 bases and 5 bases respectively, with 5 bases between them. This CDR3 comprises 11 residues. Looked up from germline, CDR1 is MNHNY and CDR2 is SVGAGI (reference sequence). The CDR3 protein is CASSLNYGYTF. CDR3 nucleotides: TGTGCCAGCAGTTTAAATTATGGCTACACCTTC.

V usage is TRBV18 and J usage is TRBJ2-1; 7 bases agree with TRBD1. Germline trimming cut 3 bases from V and 3 bases from J; bases unmatched to any gene: 2. From germline, CDR1 is KGHSH and CDR2 LQKENI. The length of the CDR3 is 14 residues. CDR3 protein: CASSPGQNYNEQFF. The CDR3 DNA follows: TGTGCCAGCTCACCGGGACAGAACTACAATGAGCAGTTCTTC.

This clone was seen a few times. The rearrangement joins TRBV6-6 to TRBJ1-1, with 9 bases matching TRBD1. This CDR3 has 14 amino acids. Trimming removed 4 bases from V and 4 bases from J; junction bases left unmatched: 4. The V gene's germline CDR1 is MNHNY and CDR2 SVGAGI (reference sequence). The CDR3: CASSFGTGFTEAFF. CDR3 DNA sequence: TGTGCCAGCAGTTTCGGGACAGGGTTCACTGAAGCTTTCTTT.

The chain recombines TRBV27 with TRBJ2-2, with 8 bases matching TRBD2. J gave up 4 bases and V 4 bases, and 5 bases lay outside the gene matches. Germline lookup yields CDR1 MNHEY and CDR2 SMNVEV (reference sequence). There are 15 residues in the CDR3. CDR3 loop: CASSSRTSPTGELFF. DNA of the CDR3: TGTGCCAGCAGTTCCAGGACTAGCCCCACCGGGGAGCTGTTTTTT.

The chain has TRBV29-1 and TRBJ2-2; 10 bases fit TRBD2. The CDR3 loop spans 14 amino acids. CDR1 SQVTM and CDR2 ANQGSEA come from the germline V gene. The V gene end was trimmed by 6 bases and the J gene end by 5 bases; junction bases not matched to a gene: 6. The CDR3 DNA follows: TGCAGCGTAGCGGGGGGGCGAGGTACCGGGGAGCTGTTTTTT. Encoded protein: CSVAGGRGTGELFF.

This rearrangement joins TRBV5-1 to TRBJ2-3; possible D gene TRBD2, 5 bases. The length of the CDR3 is 13 residues. V was trimmed by 0 bases and J by 4 bases, leaving 6 bases between them. The germline V gene has CDR1 SGHRS and CDR2 YFSETQ. CDR3 residues: CASSLVRADTQYF. The CDR3 DNA reads as TGCGCCAGCAGCTTGGTGCGGGCAGATACGCAGTATTTT.